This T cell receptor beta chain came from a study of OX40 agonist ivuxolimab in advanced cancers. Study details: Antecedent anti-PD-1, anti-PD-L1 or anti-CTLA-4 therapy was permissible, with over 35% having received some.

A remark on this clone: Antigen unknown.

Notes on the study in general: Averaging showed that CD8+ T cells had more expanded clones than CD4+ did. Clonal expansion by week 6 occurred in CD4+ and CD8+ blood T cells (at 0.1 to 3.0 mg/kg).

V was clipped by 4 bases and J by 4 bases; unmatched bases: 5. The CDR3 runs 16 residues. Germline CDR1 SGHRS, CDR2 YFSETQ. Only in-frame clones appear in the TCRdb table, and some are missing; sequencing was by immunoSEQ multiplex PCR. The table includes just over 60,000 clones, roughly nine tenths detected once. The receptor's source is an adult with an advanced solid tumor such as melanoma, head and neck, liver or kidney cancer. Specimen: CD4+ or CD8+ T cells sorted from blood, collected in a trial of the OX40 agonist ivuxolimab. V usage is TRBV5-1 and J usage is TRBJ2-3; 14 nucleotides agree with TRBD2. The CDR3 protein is CASSDGTSGSSDTQYF. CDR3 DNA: TGCGCCAGCAGCGATGGGACTAGCGGGAGTTCAGATACGCAGTATTTT. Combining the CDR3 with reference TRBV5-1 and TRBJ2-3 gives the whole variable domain KAGVTQTPRYLIKTRGQQVTLSCSPISGHRSVSWYQQTPGQGLQFLFEYFSETQRNKGNFPGRFSGRQFSNSRSEMNVSTLELGDSALYLCASSDGTSGSSDTQYFGPGTRLTVL.